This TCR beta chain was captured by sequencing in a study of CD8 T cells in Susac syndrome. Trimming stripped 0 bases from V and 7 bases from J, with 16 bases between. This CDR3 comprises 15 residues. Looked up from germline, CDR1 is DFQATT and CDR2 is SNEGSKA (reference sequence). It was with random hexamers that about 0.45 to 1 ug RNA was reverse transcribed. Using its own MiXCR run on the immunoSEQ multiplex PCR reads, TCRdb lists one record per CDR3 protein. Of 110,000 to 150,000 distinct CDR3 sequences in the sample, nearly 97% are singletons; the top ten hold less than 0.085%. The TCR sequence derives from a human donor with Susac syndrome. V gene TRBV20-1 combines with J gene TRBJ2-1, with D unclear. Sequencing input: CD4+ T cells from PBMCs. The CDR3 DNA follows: TGCAGTGCTAGAGATCGAAGGATAGGGATGAATGAGCAGTTCTTC. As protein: CSARDRRIGMNEQFF.